The present TCR delta chain was sequenced within a study of DNA immune sequencing with unique molecular identifiers. Genomic DNA underwent 32-plex PCR targeting all 8 TRDV and 4 TRDJ genes. The library had 12-nucleotide UMIs introduced over roughly 3 barcoding cycles, then a second adapter PCR. TCRdb called clones anew from the multiplex PCR reads with CATT. This sample has roughly 4,800 delta-chain clones, with 10% to 15% found just once. This clone was counted only a few times. TCRdb's protein for this DNA is that of a much larger clone and differs from the translation at residue 5, likely a read error; the protein shown is the DNA translation. Germline V gene data show CDR1 as GEAIGNYY and CDR2 as EKD. V gave up 3 bases and J gave up 0 bases; unmatched junction bases: 11. The CDR3 consists of 17 residues.

This chain connects TRDV2 to TRDJ1; 8 bases line up with TRDD3. This TCR derives from a human donor in good health. Sequenced: gamma-delta T cells enriched from blood buffy coat, or unenriched PBMCs (not recorded which). This chain's CDR3 is CACDALGEGTYTDKLIF. The CDR3 DNA is TGTGCCTGTGACGCGCTGGGGGAAGGGACGTACACCGATAAACTCATCTTT.